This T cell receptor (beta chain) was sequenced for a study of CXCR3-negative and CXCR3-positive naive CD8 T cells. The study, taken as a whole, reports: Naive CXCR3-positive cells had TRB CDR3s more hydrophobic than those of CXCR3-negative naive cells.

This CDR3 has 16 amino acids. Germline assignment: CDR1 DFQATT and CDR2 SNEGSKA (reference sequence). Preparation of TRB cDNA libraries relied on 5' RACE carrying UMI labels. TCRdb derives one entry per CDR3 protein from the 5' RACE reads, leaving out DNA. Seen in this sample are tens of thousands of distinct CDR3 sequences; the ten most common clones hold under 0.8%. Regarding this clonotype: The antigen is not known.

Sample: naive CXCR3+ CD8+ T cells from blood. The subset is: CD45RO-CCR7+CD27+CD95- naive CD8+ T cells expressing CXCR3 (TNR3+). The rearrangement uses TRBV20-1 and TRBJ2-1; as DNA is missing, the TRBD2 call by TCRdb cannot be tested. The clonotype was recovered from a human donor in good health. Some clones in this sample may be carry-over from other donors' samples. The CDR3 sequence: CSARDLRFGGYNEQFF.